The T cell receptor (beta chain) under discussion was sequenced for a study of OX40 agonist ivuxolimab in advanced cancers. Across the whole study: It was permissible to have had prior anti-PD-1, anti-PD-L1 or anti-CTLA-4 therapy, and about 40% had some. Study-wide results and limits: Normalized expansion of T-cell clones was also low for some nonresponders. Among the lowest levels of clonal expansion were found in partial responders at 0.1-3.0 mg/kg.

The table came from immunoSEQ multiplex PCR; TCRdb's copy has only in-frame clones and leaves some out. The sample carries tens of thousands of clones, 75% to 90% recorded once. On this clone itself: The antigen remains undetermined.

CDR1 is MDHEN and CDR2 is SYDVKM in the germline V gene. The V gene lost 2 bases and the J gene lost 8 bases, with 15 bases spanning the gap. This CDR3 contains 14 residues. The TCR originated in an adult with an advanced solid tumor such as melanoma, head and neck, liver or kidney cancer. The chain carries TRBV28 and TRBJ1-2; no clear D gene. The input for sequencing was CD4+ or CD8+ T cells sorted from blood, taken in a trial of the OX40 agonist ivuxolimab. CDR3 nucleotides: TGTGCCAGCAGTTTAACGCTCCCAGCTGAGGGCTACACCTTC. Its translation: CASSLTLPAEGYTF.